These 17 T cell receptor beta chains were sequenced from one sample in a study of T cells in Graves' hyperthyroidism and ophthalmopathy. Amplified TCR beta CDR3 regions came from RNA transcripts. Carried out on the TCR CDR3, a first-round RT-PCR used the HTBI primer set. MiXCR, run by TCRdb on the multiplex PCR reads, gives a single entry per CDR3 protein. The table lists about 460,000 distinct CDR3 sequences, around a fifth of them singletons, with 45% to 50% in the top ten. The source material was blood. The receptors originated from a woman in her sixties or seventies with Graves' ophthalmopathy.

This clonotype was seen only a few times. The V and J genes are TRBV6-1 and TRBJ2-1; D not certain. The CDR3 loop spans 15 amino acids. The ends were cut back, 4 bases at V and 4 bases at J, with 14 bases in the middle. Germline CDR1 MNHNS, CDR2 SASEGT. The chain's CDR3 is CASSVLAGTYNEQFF. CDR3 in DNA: TGTGCCAGCAGTGTTCTGGCCGGAACATACAATGAGCAGTTCTTC.

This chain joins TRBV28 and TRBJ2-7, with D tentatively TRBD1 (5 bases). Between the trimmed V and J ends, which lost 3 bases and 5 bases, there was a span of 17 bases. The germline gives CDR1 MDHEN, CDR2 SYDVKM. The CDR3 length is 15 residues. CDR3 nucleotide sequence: TGTGCCAGCAGTTTTAGAGGCCAGGGAATTCACGAGCAGTACTTC. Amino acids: CASSFRGQGIHEQYF.

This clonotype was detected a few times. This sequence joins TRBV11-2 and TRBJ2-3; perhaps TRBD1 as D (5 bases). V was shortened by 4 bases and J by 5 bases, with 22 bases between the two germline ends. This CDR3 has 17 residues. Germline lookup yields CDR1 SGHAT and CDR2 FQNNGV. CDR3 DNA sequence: TGTGCCAGCAGCTCACCCCGGGTAGCAGGGCCCGGAGATACGCAGTATTTT. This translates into CASSSPRVAGPGDTQYF.

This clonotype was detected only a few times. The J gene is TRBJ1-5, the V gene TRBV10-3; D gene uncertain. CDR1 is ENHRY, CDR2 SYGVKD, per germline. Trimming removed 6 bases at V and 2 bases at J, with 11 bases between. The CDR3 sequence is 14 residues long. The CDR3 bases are TGTGCCATCAGGGAGGAGGGTGGCAATCAGCCCCAGCATTTT. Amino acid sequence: CAIREEGGNQPQHF.

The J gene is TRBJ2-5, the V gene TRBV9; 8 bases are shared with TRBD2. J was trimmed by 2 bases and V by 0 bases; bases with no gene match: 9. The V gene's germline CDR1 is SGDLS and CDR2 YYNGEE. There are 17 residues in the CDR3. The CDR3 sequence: CASSVDPPAGVQETQYF. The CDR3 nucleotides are TGTGCCAGCAGCGTAGATCCGCCAGCGGGAGTGCAAGAGACCCAGTACTTC.

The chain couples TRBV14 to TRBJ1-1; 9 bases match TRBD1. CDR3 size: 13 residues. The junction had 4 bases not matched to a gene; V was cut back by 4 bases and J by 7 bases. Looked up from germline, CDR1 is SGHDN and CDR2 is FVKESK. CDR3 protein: CASSRTGALEAFF. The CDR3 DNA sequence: TGTGCCAGCAGCCGGACAGGGGCCCTTGAAGCTTTCTTT.

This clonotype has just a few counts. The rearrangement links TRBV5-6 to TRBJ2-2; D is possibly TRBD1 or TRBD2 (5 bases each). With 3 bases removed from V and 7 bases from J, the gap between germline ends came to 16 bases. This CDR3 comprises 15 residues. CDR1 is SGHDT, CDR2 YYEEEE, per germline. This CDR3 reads CASSSGTAWHGELFF. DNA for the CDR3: TGTGCCAGCAGCTCCGGGACGGCCTGGCACGGGGAGCTGTTTTTT.

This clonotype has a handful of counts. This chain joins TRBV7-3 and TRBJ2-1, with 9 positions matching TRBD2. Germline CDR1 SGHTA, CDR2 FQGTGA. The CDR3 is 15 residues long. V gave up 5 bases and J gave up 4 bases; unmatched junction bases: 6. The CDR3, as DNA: TGTGCCAGCAGCCCCCTGACTAGCGGATACAATGAGCAGTTCTTC. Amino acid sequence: CASSPLTSGYNEQFF.

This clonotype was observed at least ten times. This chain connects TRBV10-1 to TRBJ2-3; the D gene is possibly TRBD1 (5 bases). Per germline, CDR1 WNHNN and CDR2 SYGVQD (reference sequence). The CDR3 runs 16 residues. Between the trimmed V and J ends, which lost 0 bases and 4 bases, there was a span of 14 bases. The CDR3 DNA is TGCGCCAGCAGTGAGTCGACGGCAGGCAGGGCAGATACGCAGTATTTT. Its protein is CASSESTAGRADTQYF.

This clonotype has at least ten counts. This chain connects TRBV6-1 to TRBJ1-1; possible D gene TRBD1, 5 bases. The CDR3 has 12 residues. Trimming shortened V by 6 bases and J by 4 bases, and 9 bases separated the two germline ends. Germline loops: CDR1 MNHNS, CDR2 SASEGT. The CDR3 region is CASSRGGTEAFF. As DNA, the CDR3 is TGTGCCAGCAGCCGTGGGGGCACTGAAGCTTTCTTT.

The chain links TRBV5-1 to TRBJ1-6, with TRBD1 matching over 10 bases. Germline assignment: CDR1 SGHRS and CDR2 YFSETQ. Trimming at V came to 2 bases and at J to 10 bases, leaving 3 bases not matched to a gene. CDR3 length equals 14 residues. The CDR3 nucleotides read TGCGCCAGCAGCTTAGAGACAGGGGGCTCACCCCTCCACTTT. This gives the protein CASSLETGGSPLHF.

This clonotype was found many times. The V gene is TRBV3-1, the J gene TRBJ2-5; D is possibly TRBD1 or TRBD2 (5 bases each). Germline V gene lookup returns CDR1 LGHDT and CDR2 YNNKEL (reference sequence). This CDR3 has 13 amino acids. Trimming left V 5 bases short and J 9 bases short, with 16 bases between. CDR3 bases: TGTGCCAGCAGCGAAATGAGGGAAGGGGCCCAGTACTTC. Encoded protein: CASSEMREGAQYF.

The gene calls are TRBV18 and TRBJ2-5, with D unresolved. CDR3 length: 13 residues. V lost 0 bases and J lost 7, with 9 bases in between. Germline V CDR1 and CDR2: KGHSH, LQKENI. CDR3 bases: TGTGCCAGCTCACCACCTGAGTCTCGGACCCAGTACTTC. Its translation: CASSPPESRTQYF.

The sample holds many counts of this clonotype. Written as DNA, the CDR3 is TGTGCCAGCAGCCGAGTGCGAGGGGCTCATAATGAGCAGTTCTTC. This translates into CASSRVRGAHNEQFF. This chain uses TRBV11-2 with TRBJ2-1, with D perhaps given as TRBD1 or TRBD2 (5 bases each). This CDR3 region has 15 residues. The germline V gene encodes CDR1 SGHAT and CDR2 FQNNGV. V was pared by 5 bases and J by 7 bases, with 18 bases between.

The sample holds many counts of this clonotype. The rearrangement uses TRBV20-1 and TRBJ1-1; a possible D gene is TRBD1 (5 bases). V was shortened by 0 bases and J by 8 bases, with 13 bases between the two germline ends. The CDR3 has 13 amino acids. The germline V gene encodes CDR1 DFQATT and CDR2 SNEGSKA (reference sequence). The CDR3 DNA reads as TGCAGTGCTAGAGAAGGGGTCGGGCGGGAAGCTTTCTTT. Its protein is CSAREGVGREAFF.

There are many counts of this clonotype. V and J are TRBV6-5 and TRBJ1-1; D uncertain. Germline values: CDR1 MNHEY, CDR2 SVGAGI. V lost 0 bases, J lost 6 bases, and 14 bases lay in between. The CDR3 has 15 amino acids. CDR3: CASSYSIGVLPEAFF. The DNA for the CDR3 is TGTGCCAGCAGTTACTCGATCGGGGTTCTGCCTGAAGCTTTCTTT.

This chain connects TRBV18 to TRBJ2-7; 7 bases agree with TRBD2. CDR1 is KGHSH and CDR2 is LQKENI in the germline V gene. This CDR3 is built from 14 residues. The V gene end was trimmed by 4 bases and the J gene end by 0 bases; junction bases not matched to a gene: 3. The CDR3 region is CASSRPSGSYEQYF. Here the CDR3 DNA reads TGTGCCAGCTCACGACCTAGCGGCTCCTACGAGCAGTACTTC.